The rows below give T cell receptor beta chains drawn from one sample of a study of early T cells in non-severe SARS-CoV-2 infection. TCRdb recomputed calls from the 5' RACE reads with MiXCR, one row per CDR3 protein. Of some 83,000 distinct CDR3 sequences listed, about 10% were seen once; the top ten hold approximately 8%. The sample here was whole blood, taken at baseline. Source of these receptors: an adult who was a healthcare worker with PCR-confirmed SARS-CoV-2 infection or an uninfected control (not recorded which). The CDR3 runs from the conserved cysteine through the conserved F or W. D genes are given only for firm matches. Not all rows give a size; the values are once, few, many and, for expanded clones, a class.

cdr3_aa: CASSTGIWTGELFF
cdr3_nt: TGTGCCAGCAGTACAGGGATTTGGACCGGGGAGCTGTTTTTT
j_call: TRBJ2-2
v_call: TRBV6-5
d_call: -
clone_size: -

cdr3_aa: CASSLSRPGLNSPLHF
cdr3_nt: TGTGCCAGCAGTCTATCCCGCCCGGGACTTAATTCACCCCTCCACTTT
j_call: TRBJ1-6
v_call: TRBV27
d_call: -
clone_size: -

cdr3_aa: CASRLGTDTQYF
cdr3_nt: TGCGCCAGCAGACTGGGAACAGATACGCAGTATTTT
j_call: TRBJ2-3
v_call: TRBV10-2
d_call: -
clone_size: few

cdr3_aa: CASSEEGTPPYNEQFF
cdr3_nt: TGTGCCAGCAGTGAAGAGGGGACTCCTCCCTACAATGAGCAGTTCTTC
j_call: TRBJ2-1
v_call: TRBV2
d_call: -
clone_size: many

cdr3_aa: CASSLAQGIGEKLFF
cdr3_nt: TGTGCCAGCAGCTTAGCACAGGGAATCGGGGAAAAACTGTTTTTT
j_call: TRBJ1-4
v_call: TRBV7-9
d_call: -
clone_size: many

cdr3_aa: CASNSPGELFF
cdr3_nt: TGTGCCAGCAACTCCCCCGGGGAGCTGTTTTTT
j_call: TRBJ2-2
v_call: TRBV28
d_call: -
clone_size: many

cdr3_aa: CASSARTSGTQYF
cdr3_nt: TGTGCCAGCAGCGCCCGGACTAGCGGTACGCAGTATTTT
j_call: TRBJ2-3
v_call: TRBV7-2
d_call: TRBD2
clone_size: many

cdr3_aa: CASSTGTSPGELFF
cdr3_nt: TGTGCCAGCAGCACGGGGACTAGCCCCGGGGAGCTGTTTTTT
j_call: TRBJ2-2
v_call: TRBV7-3
d_call: TRBD2
clone_size: many

cdr3_aa: CASSSPGQGSYEQYF
cdr3_nt: TGTGCCAGCAGTTCCCCCGGACAGGGATCCTACGAGCAGTACTTC
j_call: TRBJ2-7
v_call: TRBV27
d_call: TRBD1
clone_size: -

cdr3_aa: CASSFAYNEQFF
cdr3_nt: TGTGCCAGCAGCTTTGCCTACAATGAGCAGTTCTTC
j_call: TRBJ2-1
v_call: TRBV7-9
d_call: -
clone_size: many

cdr3_aa: CASSFSRTGDTEAFF
cdr3_nt: TGTGCCAGCAGCTTTTCCAGGACAGGCGACACTGAAGCTTTCTTT
j_call: TRBJ1-1
v_call: TRBV7-2
d_call: TRBD1
clone_size: -

cdr3_aa: CASSLDRMNTEAFF
cdr3_nt: TGTGCCAGCAGCTTAGACAGGATGAACACTGAAGCTTTCTTT
j_call: TRBJ1-1
v_call: TRBV12-3/TRBV12-4
d_call: -
clone_size: -

cdr3_aa: CASKEQATYEQYF
cdr3_nt: TGCGCCAGCAAAGAGCAGGCAACCTACGAGCAGTACTTC
j_call: TRBJ2-7
v_call: TRBV10-2
d_call: -
clone_size: few

cdr3_aa: CASSLLVGEQYF
cdr3_nt: TGTGCCAGCAGCTTGTTAGTGGGCGAGCAGTACTTC
j_call: TRBJ2-7
v_call: TRBV5-5
d_call: -
clone_size: few

cdr3_aa: CASNRDHEQYF
cdr3_nt: TGTGCCAGCAACAGGGATCACGAGCAGTACTTC
j_call: TRBJ2-7
v_call: TRBV2
d_call: -
clone_size: few

cdr3_aa: CASSLAGGTALSGANVLTF
cdr3_nt: TGTGCCAGCAGCCTGGCGGGCGGGACAGCTCTCTCTGGGGCCAACGTCCTGACTTTC
j_call: TRBJ2-6
v_call: TRBV28
d_call: -
clone_size: many

cdr3_aa: CASSAHPGGGTEAFF
cdr3_nt: TGTGCCAGCAGCGCACACCCGGGAGGAGGCACTGAAGCTTTCTTT
j_call: TRBJ1-1
v_call: TRBV9
d_call: -
clone_size: few

cdr3_aa: CASSQTASEQGGYTF
cdr3_nt: TGCGCCAGCAGCCAGACCGCCTCCGAGCAGGGGGGCTACACCTTC
j_call: TRBJ1-2
v_call: TRBV4-1
d_call: -
clone_size: many

cdr3_aa: CASSVLPDQSYEQYF
cdr3_nt: TGTGCCAGCAGTGTTCTCCCGGACCAATCCTACGAGCAGTACTTC
j_call: TRBJ2-7
v_call: TRBV2
d_call: -
clone_size: few

cdr3_aa: CASSVGLATNTGELFF
cdr3_nt: TGTGCCAGCAGCGTAGGGCTAGCTACAAACACCGGGGAGCTGTTTTTT
j_call: TRBJ2-2
v_call: TRBV9
d_call: -
clone_size: -

cdr3_aa: CASSVTGLETQYF
cdr3_nt: TGTGCCAGTAGTGTTACAGGGCTAGAGACCCAGTACTTC
j_call: TRBJ2-5
v_call: TRBV9
d_call: -
clone_size: few

cdr3_aa: CASSEVVTSGSWVNEQFF
cdr3_nt: TGTGCCAGCAGTGAAGTAGTAACTAGCGGGAGTTGGGTCAATGAGCAGTTCTTC
j_call: TRBJ2-1
v_call: TRBV6-1
d_call: TRBD2
clone_size: many

cdr3_aa: CSGGEDTQYF
cdr3_nt: TGCAGCGGAGGGGAGGATACGCAGTATTTT
j_call: TRBJ2-3
v_call: TRBV29-1
d_call: -
clone_size: -

cdr3_aa: CASSLDLTSVLPGAQGAVEQYF
cdr3_nt: TGTGCCAGCAGCTTGGACTTGACTAGCGTACTACCTGGGGCCCAAGGGGCCGTCGAGCAGTACTTC
j_call: TRBJ2-7
v_call: TRBV5-6
d_call: TRBD2
clone_size: -

cdr3_aa: CASSQADFGTTYEQYF
cdr3_nt: TGCGCCAGCAGCCAAGCTGACTTCGGGACCACATACGAGCAGTACTTC
j_call: TRBJ2-7
v_call: TRBV4-1
d_call: -
clone_size: many

cdr3_aa: CASSFSTGTYEQYF
cdr3_nt: TGCGCCAGCAGCTTTTCGACAGGAACCTACGAGCAGTACTTC
j_call: TRBJ2-7
v_call: TRBV5-1
d_call: -
clone_size: -

cdr3_aa: CASSEASELDTQYF
cdr3_nt: TGTGCCAGCAGTGAAGCTAGCGAGTTAGATACGCAGTATTTT
j_call: TRBJ2-3
v_call: TRBV6-1
d_call: -
clone_size: -

cdr3_aa: CSGFERGTNNEQFF
cdr3_nt: TGCAGCGGGTTTGAACGGGGTACCAACAATGAGCAGTTCTTC
j_call: TRBJ2-1
v_call: TRBV29-1
d_call: -
clone_size: -

cdr3_aa: CASRSSSTGQNQPQHF
cdr3_nt: TGTGCCAGCAGATCTTCCTCGACAGGGCAAAATCAGCCCCAGCATTTT
j_call: TRBJ1-5
v_call: TRBV28
d_call: TRBD1
clone_size: many

cdr3_aa: CASSESGTGTGNTIYF
cdr3_nt: TGTGCCAGCAGTGAGTCCGGGACAGGGACTGGAAACACCATATATTTT
j_call: TRBJ1-3
v_call: TRBV6-1
d_call: TRBD1
clone_size: -

cdr3_aa: CASSLAGSYNEQFF
cdr3_nt: TGTGCCAGCAGTCTAGCGGGAAGCTACAATGAGCAGTTCTTC
j_call: TRBJ2-1
v_call: TRBV6-6
d_call: TRBD2
clone_size: many

cdr3_aa: CAWMVAGISEAFF
cdr3_nt: TGTGCCTGGATGGTAGCAGGGATCTCTGAAGCTTTCTTT
j_call: TRBJ1-1
v_call: TRBV30
d_call: -
clone_size: -

cdr3_aa: CASSPPLNEQFF
cdr3_nt: TGTGCCAGCAGTCCCCCCCTCAATGAGCAGTTCTTC
j_call: TRBJ2-1
v_call: TRBV6-6
d_call: -
clone_size: -

cdr3_aa: CASSFPGREGADTQYF
cdr3_nt: TGTGCCAGCAGTTTCCCCGGGCGGGAGGGTGCGGATACGCAGTATTTT
j_call: TRBJ2-3
v_call: TRBV28
d_call: TRBD2
clone_size: -

cdr3_aa: CASSVPGTSGVSSYEQYF
cdr3_nt: TGCGCCAGCAGCGTCCCCGGGACTAGCGGGGTGAGCTCCTACGAGCAGTACTTC
j_call: TRBJ2-7
v_call: TRBV5-1
d_call: TRBD2
clone_size: -

cdr3_aa: CASSPRTSNLFF
cdr3_nt: TGTGCCAGCAGTCCAAGGACTAGCAATCTGTTCTTC
j_call: TRBJ2-1
v_call: TRBV7-2
d_call: TRBD2
clone_size: -

cdr3_aa: CSAPGLALNSGELFF
cdr3_nt: TGCAGTGCTCCTGGACTAGCCCTAAATAGCGGGGAGCTGTTTTTT
j_call: TRBJ2-2
v_call: TRBV20-1
d_call: TRBD2
clone_size: few

cdr3_aa: CASSAGFGANVLTF
cdr3_nt: TGTGCCAGCAGTGCAGGGTTTGGGGCCAACGTCCTGACTTTC
j_call: TRBJ2-6
v_call: TRBV2
d_call: -
clone_size: -

cdr3_aa: CASSPLLVAGGTDTQYF
cdr3_nt: TGTGCCAGCTCACCATTATTGGTAGCGGGAGGCACAGATACGCAGTATTTT
j_call: TRBJ2-3
v_call: TRBV18
d_call: TRBD2
clone_size: few

cdr3_aa: CASSKQGDEDSPLHF
cdr3_nt: TGTGCCAGCAGCAAACAGGGAGATGAGGATTCACCCCTCCACTTT
j_call: TRBJ1-6
v_call: TRBV7-3
d_call: -
clone_size: -

cdr3_aa: CASSLGQGEAFF
cdr3_nt: TGCGCCAGCAGCTTGGGACAGGGAGAAGCTTTCTTT
j_call: TRBJ1-1
v_call: TRBV5-1
d_call: TRBD1
clone_size: -

cdr3_aa: CASKARGVSVTQYF
cdr3_nt: TGCGCCAGTAAAGCGCGGGGAGTGAGTGTGACCCAGTACTTC
j_call: TRBJ2-5
v_call: TRBV5-1
d_call: -
clone_size: few